What follows describes a single T cell receptor beta chain. Its antigen is not identified. This CDR3 contains 14 residues. In germline, CDR1 is SGHDT, CDR2 YYEEEE. V was pared by 3 bases and J by 5 bases, with 5 bases of the junction left unmatched. This specimen belongs to a study of graft-versus-host responses after intestinal transplantation. Across the whole study: Recipients underwent multivisceral, liver-intestinal, or isolated intestinal transplants.

Method: immunoSEQ multiplex PCR; TCRdb's copy keeps in-frame clones and lacks some. The table has about 100,000 clones, about 90% seen once. Study observations and caveats: Among circulating GvH clones, peak levels were associated with early post-transplant declines in HvG clones. Recipient bone marrow held GvH clones, some seen earlier in ileum or blood. Graft-versus-host to host-versus-graft clonal ratios in allografts were high in patients with graft-donor T cell macrochimerism.

This clonotype was sampled from a human donor who was the organ donor for an intestinal transplant. The rearrangement uses TRBV5-6 and TRBJ1-2; 9 nucleotides align to TRBD1. Sequencing used unstimulated CD4+ T cells sorted from spleen or lymph node cells, obtained before transplant. CDR3 protein: CASSSDRGSYGYTF. The CDR3 DNA reads as TGTGCCAGCAGCTCGGACAGGGGATCATATGGCTACACCTTC. Using reference TRBV5-6 and TRBJ1-2 for the parts outside the CDR3, the full variable domain is DAGVTQSPTHLIKTRGQQVTLRCSPKSGHDTVSWYQQALGQGPQFIFQYYEEEERQRGNFPDRFSGHQFPNYSSELNVNALLLGDSALYLCASSSDRGSYGYTFGSGTRLTVV.